This T cell receptor (beta chain) was observed in a study of T cells after yellow fever vaccination. Across the study: Preparation of fractions with low cell numbers was performed using SMART-Seq v4 Ultra Low Input.

TCRdb re-analysed the 5' RACE reads in MiXCR, keeping a single row per CDR3 protein. The sample shows some 320,000 distinct CDR3 sequences, 4.1% of them seen only once. This clonotype was seen ten or more times. The antigen is unknown. Broader study findings: Subsequent to the booster, the majority of primary-vaccination clones reappeared (around 96% CD4, approximately 90% CD8).

The receptor comes from a man between 18 and 29 years old who received the YFV17D yellow fever vaccine. The material was PBMCs, obtained 5 days after the yellow fever booster vaccination.

In DNA, the CDR3 is TGTGCCAGCAGCTTGCCGGACAGGGGTAAAATCGGTGGGAACACTGAAGCTTTCTTT. Its protein is CASSLPDRGKIGGNTEAFF. V gene TRBV13 combines with J gene TRBJ1-1; 9 bases map to TRBD1. Germline loops: CDR1 PRHDT, CDR2 FYEKMQ (reference sequence). V lost 3 bases to trimming and J lost 1 base; unmatched junction nucleotides: 15. This CDR3 comprises 19 residues.